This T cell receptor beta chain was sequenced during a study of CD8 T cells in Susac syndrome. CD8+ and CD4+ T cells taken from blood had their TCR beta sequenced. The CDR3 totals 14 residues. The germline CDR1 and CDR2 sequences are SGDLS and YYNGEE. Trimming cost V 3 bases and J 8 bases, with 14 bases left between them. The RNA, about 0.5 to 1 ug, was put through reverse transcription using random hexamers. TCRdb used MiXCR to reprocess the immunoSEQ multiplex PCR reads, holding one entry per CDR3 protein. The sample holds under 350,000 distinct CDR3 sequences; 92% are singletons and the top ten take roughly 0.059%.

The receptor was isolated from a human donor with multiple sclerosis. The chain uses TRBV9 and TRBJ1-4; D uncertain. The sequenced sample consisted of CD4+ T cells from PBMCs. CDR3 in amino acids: CASSGVGPAEKLFF. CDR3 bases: TGTGCCAGCAGCGGAGTGGGCCCGGCCGAAAAACTGTTTTTT. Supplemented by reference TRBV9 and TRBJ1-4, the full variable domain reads DSGVTQTPKHLITATGQRVTLRCSPRSGDLSVYWYQQSLDQGLQFLIQYYNGEERAKGNILERFSAQQFPDLHSELNLSSLELGDSALYFCASSGVGPAEKLFFGSGTQLSVL.